This T cell receptor (beta chain) was found in a study of graft-versus-host responses after intestinal transplantation. Assay used: immunoSEQ multiplex PCR; TCRdb lists only in-frame clones, some missing. The sample lists 90,000 to 150,000 clones, just under 95% occurring once. The CDR3 has 14 residues. Trimming took 4 bases from V and 2 from J, leaving 12 bases between them. The germline gives CDR1 SGHAT, CDR2 FQDESV (reference sequence). About this clone: What it binds is unknown.

Findings and caveats of the study: Some GvH clones were seen earlier in gut or blood, suggesting intestinal origin.

The sequences come from unstimulated CD4+ T cells sorted from spleen or lymph node cells, collected before intestinal transplant. This clonotype was sampled from a human donor who received an intestinal transplant. The genes are TRBV11-1 and TRBJ2-7; TRBD1 is a possible D gene (5 bases). In DNA, the CDR3 is TGTGCCAGCAGCTCGGCAGGGATCCCCTACGAGCAGTACTTC. Amino acid sequence: CASSSAGIPYEQYF.